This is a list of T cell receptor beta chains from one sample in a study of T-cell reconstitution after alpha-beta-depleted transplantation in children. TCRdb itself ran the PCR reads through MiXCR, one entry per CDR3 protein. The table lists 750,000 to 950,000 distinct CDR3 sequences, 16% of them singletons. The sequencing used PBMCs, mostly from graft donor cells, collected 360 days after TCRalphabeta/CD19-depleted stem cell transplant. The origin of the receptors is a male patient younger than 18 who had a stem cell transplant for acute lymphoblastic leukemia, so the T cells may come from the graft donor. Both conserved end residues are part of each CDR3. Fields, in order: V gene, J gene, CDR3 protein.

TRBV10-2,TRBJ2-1,CASSAGQLYNEQFF
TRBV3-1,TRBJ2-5,CASSKYLGLAGTQETQYF
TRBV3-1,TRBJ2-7,CASKDLGTYEQYF
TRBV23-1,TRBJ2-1,CASSQRGRSSYNEQFF
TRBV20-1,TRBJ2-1,CSAKPGQDSYNEQFF
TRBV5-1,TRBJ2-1,CASSPLTLGSYNEQFF
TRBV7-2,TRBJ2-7,CASSLGYQGGFEQYF
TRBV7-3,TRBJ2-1,CASSYHREEQFF
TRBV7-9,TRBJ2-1,CASSLVLTRDEEDEQFF
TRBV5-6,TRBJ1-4,CASSSGDRGWNEKLFF
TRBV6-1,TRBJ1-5,CASIDRGPNQPQHF
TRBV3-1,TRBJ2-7,CASSPFVGSSYEQYF
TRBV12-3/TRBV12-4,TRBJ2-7,CASRQRRGQKSYEQYF
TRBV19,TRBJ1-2,CASSIRGNYGYTF
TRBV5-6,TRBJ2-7,CASSLDGLAGRRQYF
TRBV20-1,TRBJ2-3,CSARDKKTAFSTDTQYF
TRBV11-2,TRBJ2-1,CASSSAGGARSYNEQFF
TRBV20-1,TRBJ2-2,CSARVWGGRSAGELFF
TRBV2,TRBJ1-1,CASSEGGVDTEAFF
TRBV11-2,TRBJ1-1,CASSLGLTGEEAFF
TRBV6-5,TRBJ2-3,CASSYSIEREGTDTQYF
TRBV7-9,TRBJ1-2,CASSFGGSDGYTF
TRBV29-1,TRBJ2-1,CSSPGTSSYNEQFF
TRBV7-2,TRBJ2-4,CASSLVGHQKAKNIQYF
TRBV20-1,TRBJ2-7,CSASRGVSYEQYF
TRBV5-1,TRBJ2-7,CASSLASGRAVRHEQYF
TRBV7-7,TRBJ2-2,CASSSGPGLAGELFF
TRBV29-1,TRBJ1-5,CSVIDSNQPQHF
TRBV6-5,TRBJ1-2,CASWDIYGYTF
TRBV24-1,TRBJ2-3,CATSDRTGGNTDTQYF
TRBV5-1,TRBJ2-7,CASSLEGATDEQYF
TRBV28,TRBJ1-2,CASSRGGVDGNYGYTF
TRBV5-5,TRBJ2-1,CASSLEAGPFYYNEQFF
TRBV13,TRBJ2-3,CASSLDGTSGRLSTDTQYF
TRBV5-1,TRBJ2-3,CASSLAVIGTSGTDTQYF
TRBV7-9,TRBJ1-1,CASSLGGGRIDEAFF
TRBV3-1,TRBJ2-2,CASSPRPGGELFF
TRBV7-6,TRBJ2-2,CASSLYRNTGELFF
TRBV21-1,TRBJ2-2,CASSKVRQASGNVRATGELFF
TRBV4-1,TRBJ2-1,CASSHPATLAGGSSYNEQFF
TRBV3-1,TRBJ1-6,CASSQDWDSPLHF
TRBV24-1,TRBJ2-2,CATSGLGTGELFF
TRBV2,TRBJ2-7,CASSIGLTAYEQYF
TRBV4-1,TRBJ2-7,CASSQVGGGRARYF
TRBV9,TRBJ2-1,CASSAPVTVYNEQFF
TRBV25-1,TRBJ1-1,CASSGRLVNTEAFF
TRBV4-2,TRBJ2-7,CASSQGNEQYF
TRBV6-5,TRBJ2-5,CASSYGAGGEETQYF
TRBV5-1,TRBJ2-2,CASSWKTIQGTGELFF
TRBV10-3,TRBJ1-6,CAISAQGSSYNSPLHF
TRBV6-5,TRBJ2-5,CASSYGLNQETQYF
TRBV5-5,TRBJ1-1,CASSPGQGLEAFF
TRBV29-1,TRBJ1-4,CSVQGGLAAVSNEKLFF
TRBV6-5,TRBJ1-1,CASTYGDRGDTEAFF
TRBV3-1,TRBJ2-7,CASSLDRVSSYEQYF